This T cell receptor (beta chain) was identified in a study of blood T cells in healthy people across ages. This clonotype was counted only a few times. The target antigen is unknown. The CDR3 has 16 amino acids. The trim removed 6 bases at V and 0 bases at J, leaving 7 bases unmatched. Germline-derived CDR1 and CDR2 are MNHEY and SVGEGT. Study-level results: Observed TCR beta diversity per million T cells went down as age went up. This fall followed a roughly linear course with age. Compared with aged donors, long-lived donors showed fewer expanded clones, suggesting selection.

Next came a second PCR, run for about 7 to 12 cycles, which used a sample-barcoded 5' primer along with a J-beta primer mix. CDR3-containing paired-end reads numbered at least 2.5 million in each sample. TCRdb processed the 5' RACE reads anew with MiXCR; each CDR3 protein has one entry. The data contain 1.5 million to 2 million distinct CDR3 sequences, roughly 52% of them singletons. Material: blood. The chain carries TRBV6-2 or TRBV6-3 and TRBJ2-4; 8 nucleotides line up with TRBD1. The clonotype was recovered from a woman aged 40 to 50 in good health. CDR3 sequence (DNA): TGTGCCAGCAGACCCGGACAGGGCGAAGCCAAAAACATTCAGTACTTC. Residues: CASRPGQGEAKNIQYF.